Listed below are T cell receptor beta chains from one sample, sequenced in a study of blood T cell repertoires in COVID-19. The method was immunoSEQ multiplex PCR; TCRdb's version includes in-frame clones alone and lacks a portion of them. The sample carries 25,000 to 35,000 clones, roughly 89% recorded once. The specimen sequenced was peripheral blood. Receptors were obtained from a human donor with acute or convalescent COVID-19. The donor label of this sample is uncertain. Each CDR3 is given with its conserved first and last residue. A D gene is named only where the DNA matches it firmly. A row's size may be missing; if present it is once, few, many or a size class.

D,V,size,J,CDR3,DNA
NA,TRBV19,once,TRBJ1-2,CASSIRQEVVYGYTF,TGTGCCAGTAGTATAAGACAGGAGGTGGTATATGGCTACACCTTC
NA,TRBV24-1,few,TRBJ2-5,CATSDPTGPQGETQYF,TGTGCCACCAGTGATCCCACAGGGCCCCAGGGGGAGACCCAGTACTTC
NA,TRBV6-2/TRBV6-3,NA,TRBJ1-5,CASSKQGRGQPQHF,TGTGCCAGCAGCAAACAGGGACGAGGACAGCCCCAGCATTTT
NA,TRBV29-1,NA,TRBJ1-2,CSVVGWQGDYGYTF,TGCAGCGTTGTGGGGTGGCAGGGCGACTATGGCTACACCTTC
NA,TRBV3-1/TRBV3-2,NA,TRBJ1-1,CASSQRVPNTEAFF,TGTGCCAGCAGCCAACGCGTACCGAACACTGAAGCTTTCTTT
NA,TRBV4-1,once,TRBJ2-6,CASSREDNSGANVLTF,TGCGCCAGCAGCCGAGAAGACAACTCTGGGGCCAACGTCCTGACTTTC
NA,TRBV12-3/TRBV12-4,NA,TRBJ2-7,CASRLGTSGVQYF,TGTGCCAGCAGACTAGGGACATCGGGCGTACAGTACTTC
NA,TRBV2,once,TRBJ1-3,CASSADPGHGFGNTIYF,TGTGCCAGCAGTGCTGATCCGGGACACGGATTCGGAAACACCATATATTTT
TRBD1,TRBV6-5,NA,TRBJ1-5,CASSLRTGGQPQHF,TGTGCCAGCAGCCTCCGGACAGGGGGTCAGCCCCAGCATTTT
TRBD1,TRBV6-6,NA,TRBJ1-4,CASSGTVEKLFF,TGTGCCTCATCCGGGACAGTTGAAAAACTGTTTTTT
NA,TRBV10-3,once,TRBJ2-2,CAISGQGSWGELFF,TGTGCCATCAGTGGTCAGGGGTCTTGGGGGGAGCTGTTTTTT
NA,TRBV19,NA,TRBJ1-1,CASSSRGMNTEAFF,TGTGCCAGCTCCAGTCGCGGCATGAACACTGAAGCTTTCTTT
NA,TRBV6-2/TRBV6-3,NA,TRBJ1-2,CASSSPGAFYGYTF,TGTGCCAGCAGTTCCCCCGGAGCCTTCTATGGCTACACCTTC
NA,TRBV3-1/TRBV3-2,NA,TRBJ2-5,CASSQDDKGETQYF,TGTGCCAGCAGCCAAGATGACAAGGGGGAGACCCAGTACTTC
NA,TRBV7-9,NA,TRBJ2-5,CASSPTQGSSETQYF,TGTGCCAGCAGCCCCACGCAGGGGAGTTCGGAGACCCAGTACTTC
TRBD1,TRBV5-6,NA,TRBJ2-1,CASSPWDRYNEQFF,TGTGCCAGCAGCCCTTGGGACAGATACAATGAGCAGTTCTTC
NA,TRBV5-4,NA,TRBJ2-3,CASSIHADTQYF,TGTGCCAGCAGCATACACGCAGATACGCAGTATTTT
TRBD2,TRBV3-1/TRBV3-2,NA,TRBJ2-1,CASTGGDSYNEQFF,TGTGCCAGCACGGGAGGAGACTCCTACAATGAGCAGTTCTTC
TRBD1,TRBV9,NA,TRBJ1-4,CASSALRGSGEKLFF,TGTGCCAGCAGCGCCCTCAGGGGGTCGGGTGAAAAACTGTTTTTT
NA,TRBV11-3,NA,TRBJ2-3,CASSLSPRGGDTQYF,TGTGCCAGCAGCTTAAGTCCCCGGGGTGGAGATACGCAGTATTTT
NA,TRBV20-1,NA,TRBJ2-7,CSASSRDQYF,TGCAGTGCTAGCTCCCGGGATCAGTACTTC
NA,TRBV28,NA,TRBJ1-2,CASSTDGWIYGYTF,TGTGCCAGCAGTACAGACGGCTGGATCTATGGCTACACCTTC
NA,TRBV3-1/TRBV3-2,NA,TRBJ2-7,CASSQGQESHEQYF,TGTGCCAGCAGCCAAGGCCAGGAAAGTCACGAGCAGTACTTC
TRBD1,TRBV5-1,NA,TRBJ2-1,CASSAPGQTYNEQFF,TGCGCCAGCAGCGCCCCGGGACAGACATACAATGAGCAGTTCTTC